This TCR beta chain was obtained from a study of PD-1 blockade in classical Hodgkin lymphoma. Profiled with immunoSEQ multiplex PCR; TCRdb holds only in-frame clones, not every one. The table includes roughly 17,000 clones, roughly 87% detected once. Documented time point: newly diagnosed, previously untreated cHL patient sample. V was pared by 3 bases and J by 11 bases, with 9 bases of the junction left unmatched. CDR3 size: 13 residues. Germline CDR1 is LNHNV and CDR2 is YYDKDF (reference sequence). The sequencing input was peripheral blood mononuclear cells (PBMCs). The chain carries TRBV15 and TRBJ1-1; TRBD1 agrees at 7 bases. The clonotype comes from a human donor with classical Hodgkin lymphoma. The CDR3: CATSRTTGAPAFF. The CDR3 DNA follows: TGTGCCACCAGCAGGACAACAGGGGCGCCGGCTTTCTTT. The variable domain in full, completed from reference TRBV15 and TRBJ1-1, reads DAMVIQNPRYQVTQFGKPVTLSCSQTLNHNVMYWYQQKSSQAPKLLFHYYDKDFNNEADTPDNFQSRRPNTSFCFLDIRSPGLGDTAMYLCATSRTTGAPAFFGQGTRLTVV.